Shown below are 20 T cell receptor beta chains from a single sample sequenced in a study of blood T cells in healthy people across ages. With a J-beta primer mix and a sample-barcoded 5' primer, a second PCR ran roughly 6 to 11 cycles. TCRdb recomputed calls from the 5' RACE reads with MiXCR, one row per CDR3 protein. Of roughly 900,000 distinct CDR3 sequences listed, around 48% are singletons. The specimen sequenced was blood. These receptor sequences come from a man aged 30 to 45 in good health.

This clonotype was detected a few times. This chain connects TRBV10-2 to TRBJ2-1, with D hard to call. V gave up 2 bases and J gave up 4 bases, with 12 bases separating them. Germline lookup yields CDR1 WSHSY and CDR2 SAAADI. There are 15 residues in the CDR3. The CDR3 coding sequence is TGCGCCAGCAGTGAGGGGGTCCCGAATTACAATGAGCAGTTCTTC. It translates to CASSEGVPNYNEQFF.

This clonotype was seen a few times. The rearrangement joins TRBV7-9 to TRBJ2-1; tentative D call: TRBD2 (5 bases). Looked up from germline, CDR1 is SEHNR and CDR2 is FQNEAQ (reference sequence). The V end lost 0 bases, the J end lost 5 bases, and 8 bases lay between the germline ends. CDR3 size: 14 residues. For the CDR3, the DNA is TGTGCCAGCAGCTTAGCCGGACTCCACAATGAGCAGTTCTTC. Residues: CASSLAGLHNEQFF.

This clonotype was seen a handful of times. This chain uses TRBV12-3 or TRBV12-4 with TRBJ1-6; D might be TRBD1 (6 bases). There are 15 residues in the CDR3. V was shortened by 3 bases and J by 9 bases, with 15 bases between the two germline ends. The CDR3 bases are TGTGCCAGCAGTTTTGCCCAGGGGCTCGGTTCACCCCTCCACTTT. Protein sequence: CASSFAQGLGSPLHF.

This clonotype was detected many times. V is TRBV29-1 and J is TRBJ2-7; possibly TRBD1 for D (6 bases). Germline V gene sequence: CDR1 SQVTM, CDR2 ANQGSEA. The CDR3 sequence is 13 residues long. V was pared by 4 bases and J by 6 bases, with 16 bases between. CDR3 residues: CSVVRTPGAEQYF. The CDR3, as DNA: TGCAGCGTTGTCCGCACACCAGGGGCCGAGCAGTACTTC.

This clonotype appeared once. The V call is TRBV24-1, the J call TRBJ2-3, with TRBD1 matching over 9 bases. The CDR3 runs to 17 residues. The J segment lost 2 bases and the V segment lost 1 base, leaving 6 bases of the junction unmatched. Per germline, CDR1 KGHDR and CDR2 SFDVKD. This chain's CDR3 is CATSDFRGQGNTDTQYF. The CDR3 region has the DNA TGTGCCACCAGTGATTTTCGAGGACAGGGGAACACAGATACGCAGTATTTT.

This chain connects TRBV7-6 to TRBJ2-5; tentative D call: TRBD2 (5 bases). V gave up 5 bases and J gave up 1 base, with 17 bases separating them. Germline CDR1 reads SGHVS; CDR2 reads FNYEAQ. The CDR3 spans 16 residues. The CDR3 nucleotides read TGTGCCAGCAGCCTGTTGACGAGCGAGGGCCAAGAGACCCAGTACTTC. Encoded protein: CASSLLTSEGQETQYF.

Remarks on this clonotype: One junction end does not reproduce the germline sequence, and a read error may be involved. This chain links TRBV27 with TRBJ2-3; D is unresolved. The V gene's germline CDR1 is MNHEY and CDR2 SMNVEV (reference sequence). The CDR3 is 14 residues long. CDR3 nucleotides: TGTGCCAGCCGTTTGCGATCTCCACCGGATACGCAGTATTTT. The encoded protein is CASRLRSPPDTQYF.

This clonotype was seen a handful of times. J is TRBJ2-4 and V is TRBV7-2; D ambiguous. CDR1 is SGHTA, CDR2 FQGNSA, per germline. The germline V and J ends were trimmed by 5 bases and 0 bases, with 5 bases remaining between them. This CDR3 comprises 13 residues. The CDR3 reads CASSPRAKNIQYF. The CDR3 region has the DNA TGTGCCAGCAGCCCGAGAGCCAAAAACATTCAGTACTTC.

In its sample, this clonotype was seen a few times. The V call is TRBV11-2, the J call TRBJ2-6; TRBD1 matches at 8 bases. CDR1 is SGHAT, CDR2 FQNNGV, per germline. This CDR3 has 16 residues. Unmatched junction bases numbered 3, after V lost 1 base and J lost 4 bases. The CDR3 region is CASSLGRGLGANVLTF. CDR3 DNA: TGTGCCAGCAGCTTAGGCAGGGGGCTCGGGGCCAACGTCCTGACTTTC.

This clonotype was counted once. The chain joins TRBV6-2 or TRBV6-3 to TRBJ1-5; TRBD1 agrees at 7 bases. Unmatched junction bases numbered 9, after V lost 6 bases and J lost 4 bases. This CDR3 has 15 residues. CDR1 and CDR2 (germline): MNHEY, SVGEGT. CDR3 protein: CASRKRDRRNQPQHF. CDR3 DNA: TGTGCCAGCAGAAAACGGGACAGAAGGAATCAGCCCCAGCATTTT.

The rearrangement uses TRBV7-2 and TRBJ2-1; maybe TRBD1 (5 bases). V lost 1 base and J lost 8, with 12 bases in between. From germline, CDR1 is SGHTA and CDR2 FQGNSA. This CDR3 is built from 14 residues. CDR3 protein: CASSLDRTPHEQFF. The CDR3 nucleotides read TGTGCCAGCAGCTTAGACAGGACCCCTCATGAGCAGTTCTTC.

The chain joins TRBV7-2 to TRBJ2-3, with D unclear. The V gene lost 6 bases and the J gene lost 2 bases, with 6 bases spanning the gap. The V gene's germline CDR1 is SGHTA and CDR2 FQGNSA. This CDR3 comprises 12 residues. CDR3 residues: CASRQNTDTQYF. CDR3 DNA: TGTGCCAGCAGACAAAACACAGATACGCAGTATTTT.

This clonotype was recorded a few times. The J gene is TRBJ2-7, the V gene TRBV27; possibly TRBD1 or TRBD2 for D (5 bases each). The germline V gene encodes CDR1 MNHEY and CDR2 SMNVEV (reference sequence). The CDR3 loop spans 14 amino acids. The V and J ends lost 10 bases and 2 bases respectively, with 18 bases between them. Here the CDR3 reads CATGPRDETYEQYF. CDR3 DNA sequence: TGTGCCACCGGTCCCCGGGACGAAACCTACGAGCAGTACTTC.

This sequence joins TRBV20-1 and TRBJ2-7; no firm D call. Germline V gene lookup returns CDR1 DFQATT and CDR2 SNEGSKA (reference sequence). V lost 5 bases, J lost 2 bases, and 10 bases lay in between. This CDR3 contains 12 residues. CDR3 sequence: CSAADPPYEQYF. Here the CDR3 DNA reads TGCAGTGCTGCAGACCCCCCCTACGAGCAGTACTTC.

This rearrangement joins TRBV7-9 to TRBJ2-5; TRBD2 might be the D (6 bases). The end of the DNA fits TRBJ2-7 better, so the J call may be wrong. The germline V gene encodes CDR1 SEHNR and CDR2 FQNEAQ (reference sequence). The CDR3 loop spans 13 amino acids. The CDR3 here is CASRPSETYEQYF. The CDR3 DNA reads TGTGCCAGCAGACCTAGCGAGACCTACGAGCAGTACTTC.

The chain uses TRBV7-2 and TRBJ1-4, with D tentatively TRBD1 (5 bases). The CDR3 is made up of 13 amino acids. Trimming removed 9 bases from V and 4 bases from J, with 12 bases in between. Germline V CDR1 and CDR2: SGHTA, FQGNSA. CDR3 region: CASARDGNEKLFF. As DNA, the CDR3 is TGTGCCAGTGCCCGGGACGGTAATGAAAAACTGTTTTTT.

This sequence joins TRBV29-1 and TRBJ2-7, with TRBD2 matching over 12 bases. V lost 4 bases and J lost 3; bases outside the gene matches: 7. CDR1 and CDR2 from the germline V gene are SQVTM and ANQGSEA. The CDR3 spans 15 residues. CDR3 sequence (DNA): TGCAGCGTTGGCCTTCTACTAGCGGGGGGCTACGAGCAGTACTTC. Translating gives CSVGLLLAGGYEQYF.

The rearrangement joins TRBV9 to TRBJ1-5; D may be TRBD1 (5 bases). The V end was cut by 0 bases, the J end by 9 bases, with 16 bases between. This CDR3 is 15 amino acids long. Germline V gives CDR1 SGDLS, CDR2 YYNGEE. CDR3 DNA: TGTGCCAGCAGCGTAGACTCGGGGGGTCTTTGGCCCCAGCATTTT. Translation: CASSVDSGGLWPQHF.

Regarding this clonotype: A junction end diverges from the germline sequence, so it may reflect a read error. V and J are TRBV7-2 and TRBJ2-1; 9 positions match TRBD2. Germline loops: CDR1 SGHTA, CDR2 FQGNSA. CDR3 length equals 15 residues. CDR3 protein: CANSGIAGAFNEQFF. For the CDR3, the DNA is TGTGCCAACAGCGGAATAGCGGGGGCTTTCAATGAGCAGTTCTTC.

This chain links TRBV20-1 with TRBJ2-3; 11 positions match TRBD2. This CDR3 contains 16 residues. V was pared by 0 bases and J by 2 bases, with 4 bases of the junction left unmatched. Germline loops: CDR1 DFQATT, CDR2 SNEGSKA (reference sequence). The CDR3 is CSARDELAGDTDTQYF. DNA for the CDR3: TGCAGTGCTAGAGATGAACTAGCGGGGGACACAGATACGCAGTATTTT.